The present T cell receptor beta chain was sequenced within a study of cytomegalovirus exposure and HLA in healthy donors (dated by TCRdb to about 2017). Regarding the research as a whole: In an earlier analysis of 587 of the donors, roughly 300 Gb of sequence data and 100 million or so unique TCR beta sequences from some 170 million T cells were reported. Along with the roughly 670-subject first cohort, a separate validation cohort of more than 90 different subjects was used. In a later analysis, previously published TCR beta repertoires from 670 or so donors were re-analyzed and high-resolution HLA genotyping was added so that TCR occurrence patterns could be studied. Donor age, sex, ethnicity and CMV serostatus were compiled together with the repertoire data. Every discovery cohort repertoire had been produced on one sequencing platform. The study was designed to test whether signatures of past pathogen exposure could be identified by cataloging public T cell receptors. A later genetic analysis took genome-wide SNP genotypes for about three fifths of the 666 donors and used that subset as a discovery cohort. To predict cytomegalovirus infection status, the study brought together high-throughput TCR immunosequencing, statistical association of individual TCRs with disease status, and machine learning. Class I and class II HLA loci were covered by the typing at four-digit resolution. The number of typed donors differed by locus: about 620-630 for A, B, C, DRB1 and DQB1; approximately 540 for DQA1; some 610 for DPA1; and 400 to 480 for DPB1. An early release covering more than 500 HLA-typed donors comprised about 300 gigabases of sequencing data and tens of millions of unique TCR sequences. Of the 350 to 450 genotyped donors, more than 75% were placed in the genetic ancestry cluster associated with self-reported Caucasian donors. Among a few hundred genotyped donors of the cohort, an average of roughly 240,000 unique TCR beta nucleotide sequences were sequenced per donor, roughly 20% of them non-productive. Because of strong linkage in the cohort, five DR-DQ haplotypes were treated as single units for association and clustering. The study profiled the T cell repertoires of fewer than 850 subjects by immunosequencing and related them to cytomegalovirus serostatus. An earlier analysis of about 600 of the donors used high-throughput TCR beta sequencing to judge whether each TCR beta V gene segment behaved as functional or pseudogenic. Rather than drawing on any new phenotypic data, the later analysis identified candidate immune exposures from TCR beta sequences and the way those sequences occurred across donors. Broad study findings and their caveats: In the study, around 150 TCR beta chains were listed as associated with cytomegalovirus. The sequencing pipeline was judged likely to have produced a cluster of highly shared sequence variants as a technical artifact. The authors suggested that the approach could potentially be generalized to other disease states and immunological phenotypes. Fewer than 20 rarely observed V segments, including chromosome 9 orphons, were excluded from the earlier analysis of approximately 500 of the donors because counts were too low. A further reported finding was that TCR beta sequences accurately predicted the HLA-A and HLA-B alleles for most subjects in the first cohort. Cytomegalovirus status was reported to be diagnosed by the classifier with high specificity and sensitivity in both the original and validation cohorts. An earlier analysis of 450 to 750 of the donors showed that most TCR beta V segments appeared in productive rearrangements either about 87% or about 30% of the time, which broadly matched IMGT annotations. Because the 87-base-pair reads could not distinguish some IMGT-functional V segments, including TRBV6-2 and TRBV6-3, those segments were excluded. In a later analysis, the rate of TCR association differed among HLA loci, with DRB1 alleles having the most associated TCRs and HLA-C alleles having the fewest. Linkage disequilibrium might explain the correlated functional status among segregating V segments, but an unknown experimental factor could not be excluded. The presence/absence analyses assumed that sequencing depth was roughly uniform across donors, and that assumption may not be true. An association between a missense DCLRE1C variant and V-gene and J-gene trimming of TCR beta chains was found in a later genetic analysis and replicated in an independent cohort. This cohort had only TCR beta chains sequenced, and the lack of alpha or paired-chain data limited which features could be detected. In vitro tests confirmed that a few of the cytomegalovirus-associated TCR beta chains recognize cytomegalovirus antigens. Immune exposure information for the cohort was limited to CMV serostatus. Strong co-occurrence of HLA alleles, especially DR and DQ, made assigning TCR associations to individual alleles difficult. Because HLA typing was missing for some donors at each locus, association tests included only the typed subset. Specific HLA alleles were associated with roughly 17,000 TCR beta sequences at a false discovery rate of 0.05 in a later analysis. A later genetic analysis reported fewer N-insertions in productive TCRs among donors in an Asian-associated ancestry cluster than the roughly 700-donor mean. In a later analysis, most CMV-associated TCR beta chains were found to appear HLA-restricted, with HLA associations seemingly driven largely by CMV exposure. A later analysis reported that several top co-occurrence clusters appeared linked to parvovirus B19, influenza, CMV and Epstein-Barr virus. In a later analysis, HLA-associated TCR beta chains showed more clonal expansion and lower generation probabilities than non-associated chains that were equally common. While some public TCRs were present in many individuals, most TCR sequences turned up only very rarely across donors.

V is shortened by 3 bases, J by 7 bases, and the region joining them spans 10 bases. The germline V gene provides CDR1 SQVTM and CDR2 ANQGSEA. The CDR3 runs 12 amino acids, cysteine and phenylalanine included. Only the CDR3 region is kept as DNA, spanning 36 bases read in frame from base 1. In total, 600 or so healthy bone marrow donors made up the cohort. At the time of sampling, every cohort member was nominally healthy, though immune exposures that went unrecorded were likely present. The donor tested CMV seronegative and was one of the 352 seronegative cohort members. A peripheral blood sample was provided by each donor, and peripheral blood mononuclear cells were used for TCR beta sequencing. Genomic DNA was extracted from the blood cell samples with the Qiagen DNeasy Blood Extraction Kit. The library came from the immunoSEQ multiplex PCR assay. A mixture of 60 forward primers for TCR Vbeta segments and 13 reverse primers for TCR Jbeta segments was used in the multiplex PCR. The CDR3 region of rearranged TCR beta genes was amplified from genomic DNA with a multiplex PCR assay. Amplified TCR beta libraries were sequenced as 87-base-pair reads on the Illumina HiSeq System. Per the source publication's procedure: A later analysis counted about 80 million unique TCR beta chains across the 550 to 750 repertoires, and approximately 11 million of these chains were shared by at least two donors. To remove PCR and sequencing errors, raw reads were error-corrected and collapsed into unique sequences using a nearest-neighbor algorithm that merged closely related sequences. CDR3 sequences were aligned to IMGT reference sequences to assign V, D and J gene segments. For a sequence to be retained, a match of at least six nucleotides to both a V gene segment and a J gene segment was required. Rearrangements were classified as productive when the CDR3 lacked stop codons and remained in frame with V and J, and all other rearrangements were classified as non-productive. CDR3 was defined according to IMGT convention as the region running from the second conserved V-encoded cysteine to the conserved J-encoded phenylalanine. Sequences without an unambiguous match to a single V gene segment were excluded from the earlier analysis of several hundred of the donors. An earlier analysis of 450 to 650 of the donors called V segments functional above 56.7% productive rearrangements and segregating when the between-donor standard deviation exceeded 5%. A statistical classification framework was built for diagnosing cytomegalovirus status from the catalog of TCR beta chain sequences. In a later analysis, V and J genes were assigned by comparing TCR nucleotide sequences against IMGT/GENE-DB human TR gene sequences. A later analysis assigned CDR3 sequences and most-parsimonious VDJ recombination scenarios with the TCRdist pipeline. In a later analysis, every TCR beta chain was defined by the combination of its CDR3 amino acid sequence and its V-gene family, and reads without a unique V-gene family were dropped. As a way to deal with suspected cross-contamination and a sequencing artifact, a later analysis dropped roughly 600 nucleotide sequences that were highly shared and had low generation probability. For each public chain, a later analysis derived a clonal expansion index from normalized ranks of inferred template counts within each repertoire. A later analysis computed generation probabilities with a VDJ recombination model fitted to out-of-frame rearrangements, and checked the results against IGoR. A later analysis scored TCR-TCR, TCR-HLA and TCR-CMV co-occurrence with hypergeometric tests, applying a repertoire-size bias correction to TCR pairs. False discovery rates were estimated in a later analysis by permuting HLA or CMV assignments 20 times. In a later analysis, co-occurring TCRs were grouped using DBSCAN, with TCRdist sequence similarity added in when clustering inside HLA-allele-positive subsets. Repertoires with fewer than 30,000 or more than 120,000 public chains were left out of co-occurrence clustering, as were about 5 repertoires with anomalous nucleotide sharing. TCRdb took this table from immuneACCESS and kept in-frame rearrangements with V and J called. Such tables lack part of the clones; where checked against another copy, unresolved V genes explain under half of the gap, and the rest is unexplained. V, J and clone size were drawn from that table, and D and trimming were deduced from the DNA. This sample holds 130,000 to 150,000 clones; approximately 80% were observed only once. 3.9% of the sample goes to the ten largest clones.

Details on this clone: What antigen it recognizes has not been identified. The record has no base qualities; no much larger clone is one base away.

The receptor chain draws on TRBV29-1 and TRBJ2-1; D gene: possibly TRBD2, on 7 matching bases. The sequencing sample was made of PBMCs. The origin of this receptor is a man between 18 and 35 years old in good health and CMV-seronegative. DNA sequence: TGCAGCGTTGACGGGGGGCCAAATGAGCAGTTCTTC. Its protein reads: CSVDGGPNEQFF.